A single sample is the source of the 5 T cell receptor beta chains below, sequenced in a study of cytomegalovirus exposure and HLA in healthy donors. The PCR ran on 60 Vbeta and 13 Jbeta primers. This table comes from immunoSEQ multiplex PCR, and its TCRdb copy is limited to in-frame clones, with some not included. Of some 150,000 clones in the sample, 75% to 85% were seen once. The sample consisted of PBMCs. These receptors originate from a man aged 50-59 years in good health and CMV-seropositive.

The chain employs TRBV7-2 and TRBJ1-6; D gene uncertain. This CDR3 has 15 amino acids. Germline V gives CDR1 SGHTA, CDR2 FQGNSA. The germline V and J ends were trimmed by 2 bases and 6 bases, with 11 bases remaining between them. The CDR3 here is CASSLSGSRNSPLHF. In nucleotides, the CDR3 is TGTGCCAGCAGCTTATCTGGTAGCCGTAATTCACCCCTCCACTTT.

V is TRBV18 and J is TRBJ1-6; D ambiguous. V lost 5 bases and J lost 8, with 13 bases in between. From germline, CDR1 is KGHSH and CDR2 LQKENI. The CDR3 spans 14 residues. CDR3 DNA sequence: TGTGCCAGCTCAGAGAGTTCGGTGGATTCACCCCTCCACTTT. It yields the protein CASSESSVDSPLHF.

The chain employs TRBV7-8 and TRBJ2-1, with TRBD2 matching over 9 bases. The CDR3 consists of 15 residues. Per germline, CDR1 SGHVS and CDR2 FQNEAQ. The ends lost 5 bases at V and 7 bases at J; junction bases unmatched: 9. In DNA, the CDR3 is TGTGCCAGCAGCCAGGCTAGCGGGACTAGAAATGAGCAGTTCTTC. Its protein product is CASSQASGTRNEQFF.

The CDR3 loop reads CASSARDSSYNSPLHF. The CDR3 DNA follows: TGTGCCAGCAGTGCCAGGGACAGCTCCTATAATTCACCCCTCCACTTT. The V gene is TRBV6-1, the J gene TRBJ1-6; TRBD1 aligns across 7 bases. V gave up 4 bases and J gave up 0 bases; unmatched junction bases: 3. Germline CDR1 and CDR2: MNHNS and SASEGT. The CDR3 totals 16 residues.

The chain joins TRBV18 to TRBJ2-7; perhaps TRBD2 as D (5 bases). Germline-derived CDR1 and CDR2 are KGHSH and LQKENI. The CDR3 contains 14 residues. V shed 5 bases and J shed 0 bases, with 11 bases lying between them. CDR3 residues: CASSKVANSYEQYF. The CDR3 DNA reads as TGTGCCAGCTCAAAAGTAGCGAACTCCTACGAGCAGTACTTC. Full variable domain (remainder filled in from reference TRBV18 and TRBJ2-7): NAGVMQNPRHLVRRRGQEARLRCSPMKGHSHVYWYRQLPEEGLKFMVYLQKENIIDESGMPKERFSAEFPKEGPSILRIQQVVRGDSAAYFCASSKVANSYEQYFGPGTRLTVT.